The 15 T cell receptor beta chains reported below all come from one sample, sequenced in a study of T cells in Graves' hyperthyroidism and ophthalmopathy. TCR beta CDR3 regions were amplified from RNA transcripts. The TCR CDR3 first-round RT-PCR relied on the HTBI primer set. One entry per CDR3 protein, called by TCRdb with MiXCR from the multiplex PCR reads. The sample has approximately 720,000 distinct CDR3 sequences, about 19% seen once. Sequenced input: blood. These receptors originate from a woman between 50 and 59 years old with Graves' hyperthyroidism that later progressed to Graves' ophthalmopathy.

The chain combines TRBV7-9 with TRBJ2-1; TRBD1 matches 7 bases. The CDR3 is 16 residues long. V dropped 3 bases and J dropped 5; count of bases not matched to a gene: 10. CDR1 SEHNR and CDR2 FQNEAQ come from the germline V gene (reference sequence). The CDR3 loop reads CASSFDRVLRNNEQFF. DNA of the CDR3: TGTGCCAGCAGCTTCGACAGGGTATTAAGGAACAATGAGCAGTTCTTC.

This clonotype occurred many times. The V and J genes are TRBV11-2 and TRBJ2-7; weak D call: TRBD2 (6 bases). The CDR3 consists of 14 residues. The V end lost 1 base, the J end lost 3 bases, and 10 bases lay between the germline ends. Germline-derived CDR1 and CDR2 are SGHAT and FQNNGV. The CDR3 here is CASSLAGGGYEQYF. The CDR3 DNA sequence: TGTGCCAGCAGCTTAGCCGGGGGAGGCTACGAGCAGTACTTC. Complete variable domain (other parts from reference TRBV11-2 and TRBJ2-7): EAGVAQSPRYKIIEKRQSVAFWCNPISGHATLYWYQQILGQGPKLLIQFQNNGVVDDSQLPKDRFSAERLKGVDSTLKIQPAKLEDSAVYLCASSLAGGGYEQYFGPGTRLTVT.

This clonotype was observed at least ten times. This chain joins TRBV12-3 or TRBV12-4 and TRBJ2-5; D remains ambiguous. This CDR3 contains 14 residues. V lost 6 bases and J 1 base, leaving 12 bases between the germline ends. The CDR3 region has the DNA TGTGCCAGCAGCTCCCCCCGTATCCAAGAGACCCAGTACTTC. Translated: CASSSPRIQETQYF.

The chain combines TRBV3-1 with TRBJ2-5; D uncertain. Germline values: CDR1 LGHDT, CDR2 YNNKEL (reference sequence). The CDR3 consists of 16 residues. V shed 0 bases and J shed 0 bases, with 11 bases lying between them. The CDR3 coding sequence is TGTGCCAGCAGCCAAGATACGGCGGTACACCAAGAGACCCAGTACTTC. This encodes CASSQDTAVHQETQYF.

This clonotype showed up just once. This may come from a read error, since a much larger clone is one base off. CDR3 residues: CASSYFRGSGGQETQYF. The CDR3 coding sequence is TGTGCCAGCAGTTACTTCCGGGGTAGCGGGGGACAAGAGACCCAGTACTTC. This sequence joins TRBV6-5 and TRBJ2-5, with 9 bases matching TRBD2. CDR1 is MNHEY, CDR2 SVGAGI, per germline. The CDR3 is 17 amino acids. After removal of 1 base from V and 2 bases from J, the junction contained 8 bases not matched to a gene.

The sample holds many counts of this clonotype. The gene calls are TRBV6-1 and TRBJ2-3; TRBD2 matches 7 bases. The V gene's germline CDR1 is MNHNS and CDR2 SASEGT. The V gene end was trimmed by 5 bases and the J gene end by 5 bases; junction bases not matched to a gene: 22. The CDR3 is 19 residues long. The DNA of the CDR3 is TGTGCCAGCAGTTACGCGCTTAGTCCTGCGGGGGTTTCTGGAGATACGCAGTATTTT. Amino acid sequence: CASSYALSPAGVSGDTQYF.

Only a few counts were recorded for this clonotype. The rearrangement joins TRBV10-3 to TRBJ2-7, with 11 bases identical to TRBD1. The V and J ends lost 6 bases and 2 bases, in that order; junction bases with no gene match: 6. This CDR3 region has 15 residues. Germline-derived CDR1 and CDR2 are ENHRY and SYGVKD. Here the CDR3 DNA reads TGTGCCATCAGCAATCCGGGACAGGGGGCCTACGAGCAGTACTTC. Its protein product is CAISNPGQGAYEQYF.

The chain employs TRBV6-1 and TRBJ1-2; D is perhaps TRBD1 (6 bases). CDR3 length equals 14 residues. CDR1 MNHNS and CDR2 SASEGT come from the germline V gene. V lost 7 bases and J lost 5, with 17 bases in between. CDR3 in DNA: TGTGCCAGCACCGAGGGGGGGGGGTATTATGGCTACACCTTC. It yields the protein CASTEGGGYYGYTF.

The chain carries TRBV14 and TRBJ2-3, with TRBD1 matching 10 bases. V was clipped by 3 bases and J by 0 bases; unmatched bases: 3. CDR1 and CDR2 from the germline V gene are SGHDN and FVKESK. The CDR3 totals 16 residues. The CDR3 region has the DNA TGTGCCAGCAGCCAGGGGACAGGGGCTAGCACAGATACGCAGTATTTT. It encodes CASSQGTGASTDTQYF.

The table lists this clonotype with many counts. This chain links TRBV12-3 or TRBV12-4 with TRBJ1-1; D call uncertain. This CDR3 is built from 13 residues. The V end lost 3 bases, the J end lost 1 base, and 6 bases lay between the germline ends. CDR3 sequence: CASSLAENTEAFF. The CDR3 DNA follows: TGTGCCAGCAGTTTGGCAGAGAACACTGAAGCTTTCTTT.

The CDR3 DNA follows: TGTGCCAGCAGCCCGCGGCGGGGGGCAGTGAACACTGAAGCTTTCTTT. Its translation is CASSPRRGAVNTEAFF. The V call is TRBV9, the J call TRBJ1-1; D possibly corresponds to TRBD1 (6 bases). V was pared by 4 bases and J by 0 bases, with 16 bases between. The CDR3 covers 16 residues. Looked up from germline, CDR1 is SGDLS and CDR2 is YYNGEE.

Notes on this clonotype: With a much larger clone just one base away, this may be a read error. The J gene is TRBJ2-3, the V gene TRBV3-1, with 7 nucleotides matching TRBD2. This CDR3 is built from 16 residues. Germline loops: CDR1 LGHDT, CDR2 YNNKEL (reference sequence). Here the CDR3 DNA reads TGTGCCAGCAACCAAAACCAGCGGGGTCCGGGGGATACGCAGTATTTT. This sequence encodes CASNQNQRGPGDTQYF.

This clonotype was counted many times. The chain recombines TRBV27 with TRBJ1-2; 8 bases map to TRBD1. CDR1 and CDR2 (germline): MNHEY, SMNVEV (reference sequence). This CDR3 is built from 14 residues. The J segment lost 4 bases and the V segment lost 5 bases, leaving 6 bases of the junction unmatched. CDR3 DNA sequence: TGTGCCAGCAGTCCCGGACAGGGATTCTATGGCTACACCTTC. Translation: CASSPGQGFYGYTF.

This rearrangement joins TRBV6-1 to TRBJ1-5, with D uncertain. The germline V gene has CDR1 MNHNS and CDR2 SASEGT. The V end was cut by 8 bases, the J end by 1 base, with 9 bases between. The CDR3 is 13 residues long. In DNA form, the CDR3 reads TGTGCCAGCGGAGGTGGGAGCAATCAGCCCCAGCATTTT. Translated: CASGGGSNQPQHF.

This clonotype was counted only a few times. The chain recombines TRBV7-6 with TRBJ2-6, with D possibly matching TRBD1 (6 bases). Per germline, CDR1 SGHVS and CDR2 FNYEAQ. Trimming removed 7 bases from V and 1 base from J, with 11 bases in between. CDR3 length: 15 residues. The DNA of the CDR3 is TGTGCCAGCACACATGGACAGTCTGGGGCCAACGTCCTGACTTTC. Translation: CASTHGQSGANVLTF.